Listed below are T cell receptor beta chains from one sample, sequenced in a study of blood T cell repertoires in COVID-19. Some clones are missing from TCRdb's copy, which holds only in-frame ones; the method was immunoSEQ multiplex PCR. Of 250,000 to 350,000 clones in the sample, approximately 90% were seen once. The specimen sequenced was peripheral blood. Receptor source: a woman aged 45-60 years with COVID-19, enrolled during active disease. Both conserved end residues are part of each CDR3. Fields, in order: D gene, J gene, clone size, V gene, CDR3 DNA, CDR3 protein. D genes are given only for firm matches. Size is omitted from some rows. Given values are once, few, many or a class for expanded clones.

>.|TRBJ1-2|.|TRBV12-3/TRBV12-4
TGTGCCAGCCGACAGATATATGGCTACACCTTC
CASRQIYGYTF
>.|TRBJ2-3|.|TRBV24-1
TGTGCCACCAGTGACACTACTAGCAGCACAGATACGCAGTATTTT
CATSDTTSSTDTQYF
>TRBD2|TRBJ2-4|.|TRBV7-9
TGTGCCAGCAGCCACAGCCTAGCGGGAGAGATAGCCAAAAACATTCAGTACTTC
CASSHSLAGEIAKNIQYF
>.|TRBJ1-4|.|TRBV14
TGTGCCAGCAGCCAGGGAGGTAATGAAAAACTGTTTTTT
CASSQGGNEKLFF
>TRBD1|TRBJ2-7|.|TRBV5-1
TGCGCCAGCAGCTTGGTTTCAGGGGGCGATTCCTACGAGCAGTACTTC
CASSLVSGGDSYEQYF
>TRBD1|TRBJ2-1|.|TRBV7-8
TGTGCCAGCAGCTTATCCGGAACAGGGGGGTACAATGAGCAGTTCTTC
CASSLSGTGGYNEQFF
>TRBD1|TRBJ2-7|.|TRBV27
TGTGCCAGCAGTTTCTCCGTCTGGGACAGTACCTACGAGCAGTACTTC
CASSFSVWDSTYEQYF
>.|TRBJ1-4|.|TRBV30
TGTGCCTGGAGTAAGACCGGGAGGCCCATGAATGAAAAACTGTTTTTT
CAWSKTGRPMNEKLFF
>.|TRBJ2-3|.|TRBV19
TGTGCCAGTAGTAGTCTAGCGTCAGATACGCAGTATTTT
CASSSLASDTQYF
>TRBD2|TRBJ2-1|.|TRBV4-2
TGTGCCAGCAGCCGGCGGCGGGAGGGCCAGTATGAGCAGTTCTTC
CASSRRREGQYEQFF
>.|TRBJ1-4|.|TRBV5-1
TGCGCCAGCAGGGAATCTGACAGGCGGACTAATGAAAAACTGTTTTTT
CASRESDRRTNEKLFF
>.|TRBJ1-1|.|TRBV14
TGTGCCAGCAGCCAAGGGGGTCAGGGGCCTCATGAAGCTTTCTTT
CASSQGGQGPHEAFF
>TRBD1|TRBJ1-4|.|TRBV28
TGTGCCAGCAGCCAAGTGGGCGGGACAGGGATATTTTCTAATGAAAAACTGTTTTTT
CASSQVGGTGIFSNEKLFF
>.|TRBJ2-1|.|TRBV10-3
TGTGCCATCAGTGACGGGGGCAATGAGCAGTTCTTC
CAISDGGNEQFF
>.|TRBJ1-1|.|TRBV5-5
TGTGCCAGCAGCCCTACCCCGGGGACTGAAGCTTTCTTT
CASSPTPGTEAFF
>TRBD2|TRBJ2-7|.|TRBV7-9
TGTGCCAGCAGCCTGGGGGGGTCTTACTACGAGCAGTACTTC
CASSLGGSYYEQYF
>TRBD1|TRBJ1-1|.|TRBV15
TGTGCCACCAGCGGACAGGGAAGCACTGAAGCTTTCTTT
CATSGQGSTEAFF
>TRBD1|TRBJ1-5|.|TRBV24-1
TGTGCCACCAGTGAGGCCGGGACAGATAGCAATCAGCCCCAGCATTTT
CATSEAGTDSNQPQHF
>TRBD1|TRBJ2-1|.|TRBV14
TGTGCCAGCAGCCTTACCGGGACAGGGATCGGGAATGAGCAGTTCTTC
CASSLTGTGIGNEQFF
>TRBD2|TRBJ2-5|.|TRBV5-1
TGCGCCAGCAGCTTTTCTCCGACTAGCGGGAGGGCCGTCGGTAAGACCCAGTACTTC
CASSFSPTSGRAVGKTQYF
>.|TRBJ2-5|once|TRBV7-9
TGTGCCAGCAGCTTACTAGAAGATGGAGAGACCCAGTACTTC
CASSLLEDGETQYF